This T cell receptor beta chain comes out of a study of blood T cell repertoires in COVID-19. In the study overall: The United States, Italy and Spain supplied acute and convalescent COVID-19 samples. T cells, B-cell-depleted T cells, or PBMCs provided the cDNA or gDNA that served as material.

The CDR3 has 16 residues. Germline V lookup: CDR1 SSHAT, CDR2 FNYEAQ (reference sequence). Comment on this clone: A read error may produce the germline difference seen at one junction end.

In the original analysis: Scientists estimated how many nucleated cells there were by amplifying reference gene primers. Sequenced by immunoSEQ multiplex PCR; TCRdb stores in-frame clones only, minus some. The V and J calls and clone size come from that table; D and trimming were worked out from the DNA. The top ten clones hold roughly 8% of a sample with 130,000 to 150,000 clones, around nine tenths of them seen once. The J gene is TRBJ2-1, the V gene TRBV7-7; tentative D call: TRBD2 (5 bases). This sequence originates from a woman between 50 and 59 years old with active or convalescent COVID-19. Sequencing used peripheral blood. CDR3 nucleotide sequence: TGTGCTAGCAGCTTAGGACTCCCCGGGGCCTACAATGAGCAGTTCTTC. This codes for CASSLGLPGAYNEQFF.